This T cell receptor (beta chain) is drawn from a study of shared clonotypes between healthy human individuals. Study in general: Three men and a couple of women, aged 18 to 49, were donors. CD8 memory received one plate per donor, CD8 naive two, CD4 memory three and CD4 naive three.

Study outcomes and limitations: On the whole, naive subsets had larger estimated richness than memory subsets had.

A remark on this clone: As yet, its antigen is unknown.

Replicate PCRs from sorted subsets contained approximately 200 ng DNA, which is approximately 30,000 T cell genomes. Sequencing used immunoSEQ multiplex PCR; TCRdb keeps in-frame clones, though not all of them. The table lists about 1 million clones, more than 60% of them singletons. The clonotype was recovered from a man between 18 and 29 years old in good health. Sequences were obtained from memory CD4+ T cells sorted from blood. Regarding subset: CD45RA-negative fraction.

CDR3 loop: CASSAGPLYEQYF. The CDR3 DNA reads as TGTGCCAGCAGTGCGGGGCCGCTCTACGAGCAGTACTTC. The chain joins TRBV2 to TRBJ2-7; D may match TRBD1 or TRBD2 (5 bases each). The ends were cut back, 4 bases at V and 3 bases at J, with 10 bases in the middle. The length of the CDR3 is 13 residues. CDR1 and CDR2 from the germline V gene are SNHLY and FYNNEI.